Listed here are 21 T cell receptor beta chains from one sample, sequenced in a study of tumor and adjacent non-tumor tissue in lung cancer. RNA was extracted from bulk tissue without any cell sorting. The library came from three nested PCR rounds adapted from ARM-PCR protocols. TCRdb independently ran MiXCR on the multiplex PCR reads; one entry per CDR3 protein. Of 200,000 or so distinct CDR3 sequences listed, about 71% are singletons. Sequencing used lung tumor tissue. These receptors all stem from a man between 60 and 75 years old with non-small cell lung cancer.

Comments on this clonotype: This may arise from a read error, as a much more abundant clone is one base away. The chain uses TRBV11-3 and TRBJ1-1; D unclear. The CDR3 runs 16 residues. In germline, CDR1 is SGHNT, CDR2 YENEEA. The CDR3 DNA follows: TGTACCAGCAGCTTAGGAATGGCAAGAATGAACACTGAAGCTTTCTTT. Translated, it gives CTSSLGMARMNTEAFF.

This rearrangement joins TRBV20-1 to TRBJ2-1; no definite D call. Germline CDR1 reads DFQATT; CDR2 reads SNEGSKA (reference sequence). V lost 7 bases to trimming and J lost 15 bases, with 19 bases between them. The CDR3 is 11 residues long. In nucleotides, the CDR3 is TGCAGTGTTAGCAGAAACCCGGACGTGTTCTTC. Translated, it gives CSVSRNPDVFF.

This rearrangement joins TRBV11-2 to TRBJ2-1; tentatively, D is TRBD2 (6 bases). Between the trimmed V and J ends, which lost 3 bases and 4 bases, there was a span of 13 bases. The germline V gene encodes CDR1 SGHAT and CDR2 FQNNGV. CDR3 length: 15 residues. Here the CDR3 reads CASSFSGGTYNEQFF. DNA for the CDR3: TGTGCCAGCAGCTTTAGTGGGGGGACGTACAATGAGCAGTTCTTC.

The J gene is TRBJ2-7, the V gene TRBV20-1; D not resolved. CDR3 length equals 12 residues. Germline values: CDR1 DFQATT, CDR2 SNEGSKA (reference sequence). Trimming left V 7 bases short and J 4 bases short, with 14 bases between. The CDR3 spells CSDSAVTYEQYF. The CDR3 region has the DNA TGCAGTGATAGTGCGGTCACATACGAGCAGTACTTC.

Turning to this clonotype: At one boundary the junction diverges from the germline segment, which might be a read error. The chain combines TRBV7-9 with TRBJ2-7; D unclear. The CDR3 is 15 amino acids. Looked up from germline, CDR1 is SEHNR and CDR2 is FQNEAQ (reference sequence). CDR3 residues: CASSSTSNGVQEQYF. The CDR3 nucleotides are TGTGCAAGCAGCTCCACGTCGAATGGAGTCCAGGAGCAGTACTTC.

This clonotype showed up many times. This chain uses TRBV7-9 with TRBJ2-1; 7 bases are shared with TRBD2. The CDR3 spans 14 residues. J lost 5 bases, V lost 5 bases, and 6 bases had no gene match. Germline CDR1 and CDR2: SEHNR and FQNEAQ (reference sequence). CDR3 protein: CASSPLAQHNEQFF. CDR3 DNA: TGTGCCAGCAGCCCACTAGCGCAACACAATGAGCAGTTCTTC.

Regarding this clonotype: This may arise from a read error, as a much more abundant clone is one base away. The chain joins TRBV13 to TRBJ2-1; D might be TRBD1 or TRBD2, each matching 5 bases. The CDR3 is 15 residues long. CDR1 is PRHDT, CDR2 FYEKMQ, per germline (reference sequence). The chain's CDR3 is CARSLDSGLYNEQFF. As DNA, the CDR3 is TGTGCCAGAAGCTTAGATTCGGGGCTCTACAATGAGCAGTTCTTC.

About this clonotype: This may come from a read error, since a much larger clone is one base off. The V call is TRBV28, the J call TRBJ1-2; D possibly corresponds to TRBD1 (5 bases). The CDR3 covers 11 residues. V gave up 4 bases and J gave up 6 bases, with 6 bases separating them. Germline V gene sequence: CDR1 MDHEN, CDR2 SYDVKM. The CDR3 protein is CASSCRDGYTF. The DNA for the CDR3 is TGTGCCAGCAGTTGCAGGGATGGCTACACCTTC.

This clonotype has just a few counts. A much bigger clone sits one base away, suggesting this may be a read error. The chain is built from TRBV1 and TRBJ2-3; TRBD2, the D gene given by the table, was not confirmed from the DNA. TRBV1 is recorded as a pseudogene. CDR3 length: 15 amino acids. In DNA form, the CDR3 reads TGCACCAGCAGCCAAACACTAGCGGGGGCAAATACGCAGTATTTT. As protein: CTSSQTLAGANTQYF.

Note on this clonotype: A read error may account for a junction end that differs from germline. The chain has TRBV6-5 and TRBJ2-1; D is ambiguous. CDR3 length equals 12 residues. Looked up from germline, CDR1 is MNHEY and CDR2 is SVGAGI. CDR3 sequence (DNA): TGTGCCAGCAGGTCAGTCACCGATGAGCAATTCTTC. Translation: CASRSVTDEQFF.

This chain uses TRBV20-1 with TRBJ2-2; TRBD2 aligns across 10 bases. Germline V gene lookup returns CDR1 DFQATT and CDR2 SNEGSKA (reference sequence). V lost 6 bases and J lost 6; bases outside the gene matches: 13. This CDR3 has 16 amino acids. CDR3 bases: TGCAGTGCCGAAAGACGCAGCGGGGGGGCCCCCGGGGAGCTGTTTTTT. Translation: CSAERRSGGAPGELFF.

This clonotype was picked up a small number of times. The chain uses TRBV4-2 and TRBJ1-4; perhaps TRBD1 as D (5 bases). Germline V gene sequence: CDR1 LGHNA, CDR2 YNFKEQ. This CDR3 comprises 16 residues. V lost 2 bases to trimming and J lost 6 bases, with 16 bases between them. The CDR3 reads CASSQITGIGDEKLFF. DNA of the CDR3: TGTGCCAGCAGCCAAATAACCGGGATAGGGGATGAAAAACTGTTTTTT.

Comment on this clonotype: A read error may be the cause here, since a much bigger clone is one base away. This rearrangement joins TRBV20-1 to TRBJ1-6; weak D call: TRBD1 (5 bases). The CDR3 consists of 13 residues. CDR1 is DFQATT and CDR2 is SNEGSKA in the germline V gene (reference sequence). In DNA form, the CDR3 reads TGCAGTGCCTGGGACGTAAATAATTCATCCCTCCACTTT. Translation: CSAWDVNNSSLHF.

V usage is TRBV20-1 and J usage is TRBJ2-5, with D perhaps being TRBD1 or TRBD2 (5 bases each). Germline-derived CDR1 and CDR2 are DFQATT and SNEGSKA (reference sequence). The CDR3 loop spans 13 amino acids. The germline V and J ends were trimmed by 1 base and 7 bases, with 13 bases remaining between them. The CDR3 reads CSARVGTVPTQYF. For the CDR3, the DNA is TGCAGTGCTAGAGTAGGGACCGTTCCGACCCAGTACTTC.

Comment on this clonotype: This may stem from a read error, because a much larger clone lies one nucleotide away. V usage is TRBV12-3 or TRBV12-4 and J usage is TRBJ2-3; no firm D call. This CDR3 region has 14 residues. Trimming removed 1 base from V and 2 bases from J, with 7 bases in between. CDR3 sequence: CASSLERPTDTQYF. DNA of the CDR3: TGTGCCAGCAGTTTAGAACGGCCCACAGATACGCAGTATTTT.

This clonotype was observed a few times. V and J are TRBV6-2 or TRBV6-3 and TRBJ2-7; no definite D call. CDR3 length: 16 residues. The V gene's germline CDR1 is MNHEY and CDR2 SVGEGT. V lost 6 bases and J 0 bases, leaving 18 bases between the germline ends. The chain's CDR3 is CASSLIPSPSSYEQYF. The CDR3 bases are TGTGCCAGCAGCCTCATTCCGAGCCCGAGCTCCTACGAGCAGTACTTC.

In this sample, this clonotype turned up once. The chain carries TRBV11-1 and TRBJ2-5, with a tentative D call TRBD2 (6 bases). V lost 10 bases, J lost 2 bases, and 20 bases lay in between. The germline V gene encodes CDR1 SGHAT and CDR2 FQDESV (reference sequence). This CDR3 contains 15 residues. The CDR3 DNA reads as TGTGCCAACAGTTACGGAGGGCAGGTTCAAGAGACCCAGTACTTC. Encoded protein: CANSYGGQVQETQYF.

To note about this clonotype: This clone may be a read error of a much larger clone one base away. The J gene is TRBJ1-2, the V gene TRBV4-2; 7 bases fit TRBD1. The CDR3 is 16 amino acids. Germline V gives CDR1 LGHNA, CDR2 YNFKEQ. The CDR3 is CAGSQDWDRPSGGYTF. DNA for the CDR3: TGTGCCGGCAGCCAAGATTGGGACAGACCGTCCGGTGGCTACACCTTC.

This clonotype showed up just once. The junction shows a germline mismatch at one end, possibly a read error. The V and J genes are TRBV11-1 and TRBJ1-1; weak D call: TRBD1 (5 bases). This CDR3 region has 15 residues. Germline V gene lookup returns CDR1 SGHAT and CDR2 FQDESV (reference sequence). The CDR3 here is CAGSPGGTLNTEASF. The CDR3 coding sequence is TGTGCCGGCAGCCCGGGGGGGACTCTGAACACTGAAGCTTCCTTT.

This clonotype was seen ten or more times. The chain employs TRBV11-3 and TRBJ1-2, with 7 bases matching TRBD1. Germline CDR1 reads SGHNT; CDR2 reads YENEEA. This CDR3 spans 14 amino acids. Losses at the gene ends were 5 bases for V and 6 bases for J; bases not matched to a gene: 9. CDR3 sequence: CASSARQGFNGYTF. The CDR3 DNA reads as TGTGCCAGCAGCGCCCGACAGGGTTTCAATGGCTACACCTTC.

This clonotype was observed many times. The chain recombines TRBV12-3 or TRBV12-4 with TRBJ1-1; 7 positions match TRBD1. The CDR3 consists of 13 residues. V lost 3 bases, J lost 6 bases, and 4 bases stayed unmatched. For the CDR3, the DNA is TGTGCCAGCAGTTTTAACAGGGGCGCTGAAGCTTTCTTT. This sequence encodes CASSFNRGAEAFF.